The 5 T cell receptor beta chains below come from one sample, sequenced in a study of glioma-infiltrating T cells (TCRdb year 2016). Sequencer: Illumina MiSeq. The iRepertoire nested amplicon-rescue multiplex PCR (arm-PCR) platform was used to amplify TCR alpha and beta CDR3 regions from RNA. TCRdb reprocessing: public reads trimmed at Q25 with fastp, clones called with MiXCR, in-frame beta chains kept. Duplicate CDR3 protein sequences are folded into a single record with the most common DNA and genes. Present in this sample are about 140,000 distinct CDR3 sequences, roughly two fifths of which were seen just once. Together, the top ten hold 20% to 25% of the sample. The sequenced sample was glioma tissue, nonneoplastic brain tissue, or PBMCs (not recorded which). These receptors were collected from a human donor with low-grade glioma or glioblastoma, undergoing nonglioma brain surgery, or in good health (not recorded which).

The sample holds one count of this clonotype. Since a much larger clone is just one base distant, this may be a read error. The chain links TRBV20-1 to TRBJ1-2; D is ambiguous. The CDR3 is 11 residues long. Trimming pared 7 bases from V and 8 bases from J, leaving 14 bases between. From germline, CDR1 is DFQATT and CDR2 SNEGSKA (reference sequence). The CDR3 spells CSVPKLWGYTF. CDR3 nucleotide sequence: TGCAGTGTGCCAAAGTTGTGGGGCTACACCTTC.

Remarks on this clonotype: The junction departs from germline at one end; a sequencing error may be responsible. This chain connects TRBV6-2 or TRBV6-3 to TRBJ1-3; D possibly corresponds to TRBD1 (6 bases). The germline CDR1 and CDR2 sequences are MNHEY and SVGEGT. This CDR3 spans 12 amino acids. CDR3 amino acids: CASGGSGSTIYF. The CDR3 bases are TGTGCCAGCGGGGGCTCTGGAAGCACCATATATTTT.

The J gene is TRBJ1-2, the V gene TRBV20-1; D uncertain. V shed 3 bases and J shed 2 bases, with 13 bases lying between them. There are 14 residues in the CDR3. Germline V lookup: CDR1 DFQATT, CDR2 SNEGSKA (reference sequence). The CDR3: CSARGHLGNYGYTF. Here the CDR3 DNA reads TGCAGTGCTAGGGGCCACCTCGGAAACTATGGCTACACCTTC.

This clonotype has only a few counts. The chain carries TRBV20-1 and TRBJ2-3, with 7 nucleotides matching TRBD1. Germline V gives CDR1 DFQATT, CDR2 SNEGSKA (reference sequence). CDR3 size: 14 residues. V shed 3 bases, J shed 1 base, and the junction held 4 bases outside the gene matches. CDR3 in DNA: TGCAGTGCTAGTCGGCAGGGGGGCACAGATACGCAGTATTTT. The encoded protein is CSASRQGGTDTQYF.

The chain carries TRBV6-5 and TRBJ1-3; D remains ambiguous. The V gene's germline CDR1 is MNHEY and CDR2 SVGAGI. V lost 2 bases to trimming and J lost 0 bases, with 14 bases between them. This CDR3 has 17 amino acids. The CDR3 spells CASSYRADGSSGNTIYF. The CDR3 DNA sequence: TGTGCCAGCAGTTACCGAGCCGACGGGAGCTCTGGAAACACCATATATTTT.